The T cell receptor beta chain described here comes from a study of T cell responses to AZD1222 COVID-19 vaccine. This table comes from immunoSEQ multiplex PCR, and its TCRdb copy is limited to in-frame clones, with some not included. The data show about 100,000 clones, around 91% seen once. Regarding the study as a whole: Females made up more of the donors, who were largely white British, and clonal diversity may have come out too low. The reported proportion of spike-specific TCRs targeting unmutated variant regions was nearly half.

Trimming cost V 7 bases and J 14 bases, with 21 bases left between them. The CDR3 length is 13 residues. Looked up from germline, CDR1 is MNHEY and CDR2 is SVGAGI. With respect to this clone: Antigen specificity is unknown.

The sequences come from peripheral blood, collected on day 0 of AZD1222 vaccination. The sequence derives from an adult in good health. The chain carries TRBV6-5 and TRBJ1-5; D remains ambiguous. CDR3 region: CASTPREGNMKHF. As DNA, the CDR3 is TGTGCCAGCACCCCGCGGGAAGGAAACATGAAGCATTTT.